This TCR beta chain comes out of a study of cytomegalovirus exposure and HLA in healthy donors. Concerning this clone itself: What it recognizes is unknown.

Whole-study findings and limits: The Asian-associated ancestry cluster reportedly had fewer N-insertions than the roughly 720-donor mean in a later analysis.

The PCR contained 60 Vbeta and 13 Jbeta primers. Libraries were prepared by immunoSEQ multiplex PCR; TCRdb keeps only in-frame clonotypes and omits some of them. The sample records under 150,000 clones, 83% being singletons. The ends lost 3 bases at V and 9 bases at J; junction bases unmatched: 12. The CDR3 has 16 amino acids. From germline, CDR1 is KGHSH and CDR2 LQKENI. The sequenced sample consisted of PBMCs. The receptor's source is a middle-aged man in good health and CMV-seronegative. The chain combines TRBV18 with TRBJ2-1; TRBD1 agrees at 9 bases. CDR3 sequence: CASSPPTGQGISEQFF. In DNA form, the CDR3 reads TGTGCCAGCTCACCTCCTACGGGACAGGGCATAAGTGAGCAGTTCTTC.